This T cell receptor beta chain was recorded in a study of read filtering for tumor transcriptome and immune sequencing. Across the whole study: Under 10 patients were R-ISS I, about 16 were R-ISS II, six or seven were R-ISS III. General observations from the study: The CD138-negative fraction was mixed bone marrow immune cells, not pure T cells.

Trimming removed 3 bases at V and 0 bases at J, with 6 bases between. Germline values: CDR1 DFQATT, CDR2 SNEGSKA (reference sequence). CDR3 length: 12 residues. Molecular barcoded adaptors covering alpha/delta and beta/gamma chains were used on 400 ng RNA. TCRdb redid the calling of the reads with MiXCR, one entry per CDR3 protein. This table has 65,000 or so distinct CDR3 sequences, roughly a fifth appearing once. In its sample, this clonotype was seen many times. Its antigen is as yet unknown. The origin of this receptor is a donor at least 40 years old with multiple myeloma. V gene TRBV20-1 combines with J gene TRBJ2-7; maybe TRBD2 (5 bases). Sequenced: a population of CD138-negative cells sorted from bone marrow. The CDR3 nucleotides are TGCAGTGCTAGCGGGGACTCCTACGAGCAGTACTTC. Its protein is CSASGDSYEQYF.